Each of the 27 T cell receptor beta chains below was sequenced from the same sample in a study of blood T cell repertoires in COVID-19. The repertoire was sequenced with immunoSEQ multiplex PCR; TCRdb's copy has only in-frame clones and lacks some. The table has 150,000 to 200,000 clones, more than 65% seen once; the top ten hold about a tenth. Sequenced sample: peripheral blood. The receptor source for this set is a man in his 70s with active or convalescent COVID-19.

This clone was detected only a few times. V and J are TRBV5-1 and TRBJ1-5, with a weak D call TRBD1 (5 bases). From germline, CDR1 is SGHRS and CDR2 YFSETQ. Trimming cost V 7 bases and J 6 bases, with 14 bases left between them. This CDR3 has 13 amino acids. The CDR3 DNA is TGCGCCAGCCGTCAGGGCGAACTTCAGCCCCAGCATTTT. Amino acids: CASRQGELQPQHF.

The chain combines TRBV5-1 with TRBJ2-7; 12 nucleotides line up with TRBD1. The length of the CDR3 is 15 residues. Germline CDR1 SGHRS, CDR2 YFSETQ. The junction had 10 bases not matched to a gene; V was cut back by 4 bases and J by 8 bases. CDR3 coding DNA: TGCGCCAGCAGCACCGGGACAGGGGGCTTTCTCAAGCAGTACTTC. Its translation: CASSTGTGGFLKQYF.

The chain links TRBV5-1 to TRBJ2-2, with TRBD2 matching over 11 bases. CDR1 and CDR2 (germline): SGHRS, YFSETQ. This CDR3 contains 15 residues. The junction had 3 bases not matched to a gene; V was cut back by 2 bases and J by 6 bases. CDR3 region: CASSFTSGSPGELFF. The CDR3 region has the DNA TGCGCCAGCAGCTTCACTAGCGGGAGTCCCGGGGAGCTGTTTTTT.

V usage is TRBV28 and J usage is TRBJ2-2; TRBD1 matches 9 bases. V was pared by 5 bases and J by 3 bases, with 4 bases of the junction left unmatched. Germline lookup yields CDR1 MDHEN and CDR2 SYDVKM. The CDR3 totals 15 residues. CDR3 DNA sequence: TGTGCCAGCAGTAAAGGGGACAGGGACACCGGGGAGCTGTTTTTT. Amino acid sequence: CASSKGDRDTGELFF.

The chain combines TRBV4-3 with TRBJ1-6; the D is unclear. The V gene's germline CDR1 is LGHNA and CDR2 YSLEER. With 5 bases removed from V and 1 base from J, the gap between germline ends came to 18 bases. The CDR3 length is 18 residues. The CDR3 here is CASSRSRSLRSYNSPLHF. The CDR3 DNA sequence: TGCGCCAGCAGCAGATCCCGAAGCCTCAGGTCCTATAATTCACCCCTCCACTTT.

This clone was counted only a few times. The chain combines TRBV29-1 with TRBJ1-5; D uncertain. The CDR3 spans 13 residues. V was clipped by 8 bases and J by 0 bases, with 11 bases between them. Germline V gives CDR1 SQVTM, CDR2 ANQGSEA. CDR3 sequence: CSHGEHSNQPQHF. DNA of the CDR3: TGCAGCCACGGGGAACATAGCAATCAGCCCCAGCATTTT. The entire variable domain, with the rest obtained from reference TRBV29-1 and TRBJ1-5, is as follows: SAVISQKPSRDICQRGTSLTIQCQVDSQVTMMFWYRQQPGQSLTLIATANQGSEATYESGFVIDKFPISRPNLTFSTLTVSNMSPEDSSIYLCSHGEHSNQPQHFGDGTRLSIL.

This chain links TRBV10-2 with TRBJ2-1; 7 bases are a match to TRBD2. CDR3 length equals 14 residues. Germline CDR1 is WSHSY and CDR2 is SAAADI. After removal of 3 bases from V and 4 bases from J, the junction contained 3 bases not matched to a gene. CDR3 bases: TGCGCCAGCAGTGACCTAGCGGTTTACAATGAGCAGTTCTTC. Translation gives CASSDLAVYNEQFF.

The rearrangement links TRBV19 to TRBJ1-1; a weak D match, TRBD1 (6 bases). Trimming pared 2 bases from V and 4 bases from J, leaving 14 bases between. Per germline, CDR1 LNHDA and CDR2 SQIVND (reference sequence). This CDR3 has 15 amino acids. The CDR3 loop reads CASSISGGVSTEAFF. CDR3 nucleotide sequence: TGTGCCAGTAGTATAAGTGGGGGCGTAAGCACTGAAGCTTTCTTT.

V gene TRBV25-1 combines with J gene TRBJ2-1, with 12 bases that match TRBD2. Trimming took 4 bases from V and 4 from J; bases not matched to a gene: 5. The CDR3 totals 16 residues. Looked up from germline, CDR1 is MGHDK and CDR2 is SYGVNS. The CDR3 nucleotides read TGTGCCAGCAGTGCCCGACTAGCGGGGGTATACAATGAGCAGTTCTTC. This codes for CASSARLAGVYNEQFF. Full variable domain (remainder filled in from reference TRBV25-1 and TRBJ2-1): EADIYQTPRYLVIGTGKKITLECSQTMGHDKMYWYQQDPGMELHLIHYSYGVNSTEKGDLSSESTVSRIRTEHFPLTLESARPSHTSQYLCASSARLAGVYNEQFFGPGTRLTVL.

J is TRBJ1-2 and V is TRBV27; 9 bases map to TRBD1. V trimming: 6 bases; J trimming: 7 bases; junction bases outside the gene matches: 6. Germline assignment: CDR1 MNHEY and CDR2 SMNVEV (reference sequence). The CDR3 is 13 amino acids. The CDR3 is CASRGDRDGGYTF. CDR3 nucleotide sequence: TGTGCCAGCAGGGGGGACAGGGACGGTGGCTACACCTTC.

The DNA of the CDR3 is TGTGCCATCAGAGGACAGCCGAACACTGAAGCTTTCTTT. This translates into CAIRGQPNTEAFF. The gene calls are TRBV19 and TRBJ1-1; possibly TRBD1 for D (6 bases). Germline V gene data show CDR1 as LNHDA and CDR2 as SQIVND (reference sequence). Trimming left V 10 bases short and J 1 base short, with 13 bases between. CDR3 length equals 13 residues.

This chain joins TRBV7-2 and TRBJ2-5; D is uncertain. Trimming stripped 2 bases from V and 2 bases from J, with 12 bases between. From germline, CDR1 is SGHTA and CDR2 FQGNSA. The CDR3 runs 15 residues. CDR3 sequence: CASSLSAYSQETQYF. CDR3 sequence (DNA): TGTGCCAGCAGCTTATCCGCCTATTCTCAAGAGACCCAGTACTTC.

This clone was detected only once. The V gene is TRBV10-2, the J gene TRBJ1-5, with 7 bases fitting TRBD1. Trimming took 8 bases from V and 3 from J; bases not matched to a gene: 4. From germline, CDR1 is WSHSY and CDR2 SAAADI. The CDR3 contains 13 residues. CDR3 sequence (DNA): TGCGCCAGCTCCGGGACAGTCAATCAGCCCCAGCATTTT. Translated, it gives CASSGTVNQPQHF.

In DNA form, the CDR3 reads TGTGCCAGCAGCCCCCGAACCGGGACAGGGGGGATTAAGGGCTACACCTTC. Its translation is CASSPRTGTGGIKGYTF. The chain joins TRBV7-8 to TRBJ1-2, with TRBD1 matching over 11 bases. The germline V gene encodes CDR1 SGHVS and CDR2 FQNEAQ. Trimming cost V 5 bases and J 8 bases; bases outside gene matches: 16. The length of the CDR3 is 17 residues.

The chain has TRBV3-1 (or the pseudogene TRBV3-2) and TRBJ1-4; 8 bases match TRBD1. Per germline, CDR1 LGHDT and CDR2 YNNKEL (reference sequence). The CDR3 covers 15 residues. The V gene end was trimmed by 4 bases and the J gene end by 8 bases; junction bases not matched to a gene: 9. Here the CDR3 reads CASSPGGGFGEKLFF. CDR3 coding DNA: TGTGCCAGCAGCCCAGGGGGCGGTTTTGGGGAAAAACTGTTTTTT.

This rearrangement joins TRBV11-3 to TRBJ2-6; 7 bases are shared with TRBD1. Germline-derived CDR1 and CDR2 are SGHNT and YENEEA. CDR3 length equals 19 residues. Trimming cost V 5 bases and J 0 bases; bases outside gene matches: 13. CDR3 sequence: CASSRDRASDYSGANVLTF. The CDR3 DNA reads as TGTGCCAGCAGCCGAGACAGGGCGTCAGACTACTCTGGGGCCAACGTCCTGACTTTC.

This chain connects TRBV7-9 to TRBJ2-7, with 7 bases identical to TRBD1. The CDR3 covers 13 residues. Trimming took 5 bases from V and 6 from J; bases not matched to a gene: 7. Germline CDR1 reads SEHNR; CDR2 reads FQNEAQ (reference sequence). The CDR3 nucleotides are TGTGCCAGCAGCCTCGGGACAGACGCCGAGCAGTACTTC. Amino acids: CASSLGTDAEQYF.

The CDR3 is CASSHRDRGDEQYF. For the CDR3, the DNA is TGTGCCAGCAGCCACCGGGACAGGGGGGACGAGCAGTACTTC. V usage is TRBV7-6 and J usage is TRBJ2-7; 11 bases map to TRBD1. The J segment lost 5 bases and the V segment lost 5 bases, leaving 5 bases of the junction unmatched. The CDR3 runs 14 residues. Germline V gene data show CDR1 as SGHVS and CDR2 as FNYEAQ.

The chain recombines TRBV15 with TRBJ2-1, with 13 bases identical to TRBD2. J gave up 7 bases and V 3 bases, and 6 bases lay outside the gene matches. The CDR3 totals 16 residues. CDR1 and CDR2 from the germline V gene are LNHNV and YYDKDF (reference sequence). DNA for the CDR3: TGTGCCACCAGCAGGGCCACTAGCGGGAGGGTTAATGAGCAGTTCTTC. Translation gives CATSRATSGRVNEQFF.

The chain employs TRBV6-2 or TRBV6-3 and TRBJ2-1; 8 positions agree with TRBD2. Germline CDR1 and CDR2: MNHEY and SVGEGT. V shed 2 bases, J shed 6 bases, and the junction held 12 bases outside the gene matches. This CDR3 is built from 17 residues. This CDR3 reads CASSYGSLAGGTNEQFF. The CDR3 DNA sequence: TGTGCCAGCAGTTACGGCTCCCTAGCGGGTGGAACCAATGAGCAGTTCTTC.

The table lists this clone with a count of one. The rearrangement uses TRBV7-2 and TRBJ1-4; D is unclear. The length of the CDR3 is 13 residues. Germline-derived CDR1 and CDR2 are SGHTA and FQGNSA. V was shortened by 2 bases and J by 8 bases, with 9 bases between the two germline ends. The CDR3 DNA reads as TGTGCCAGCAGCTTATTGCAGGTGGAAAAACTGTTTTTT. It codes for CASSLLQVEKLFF. The full variable domain, rest sourced from reference TRBV7-2 and TRBJ1-4, is GAGVSQSPSNKVTEKGKDVELRCDPISGHTALYWYRQSLGQGLEFLIYFQGNSAPDKSGLPSDRFSAERTGGSVSTLTIQRTQQEDSAVYLCASSLLQVEKLFFGSGTQLSVL.

The chain couples TRBV18 to TRBJ2-5, with D perhaps matching TRBD2 (6 bases). The germline V and J ends were trimmed by 2 bases and 0 bases, with 16 bases remaining between them. Germline values: CDR1 KGHSH, CDR2 LQKENI. This CDR3 contains 17 residues. CDR3 in amino acids: CASSPRSIGGDQETQYF. In DNA, the CDR3 is TGTGCCAGCTCACCAAGGTCTATCGGAGGGGACCAAGAGACCCAGTACTTC.

This rearrangement joins TRBV27 to TRBJ1-1; TRBD1 matches at 10 bases. Trimming at V came to 5 bases and at J to 3 bases, leaving 6 bases not matched to a gene. The CDR3 is made up of 15 amino acids. The V gene's germline CDR1 is MNHEY and CDR2 SMNVEV (reference sequence). The CDR3 is CASSARDRGHTEAFF. The CDR3 DNA reads TGTGCCAGCAGTGCCCGGGACAGGGGCCACACTGAAGCTTTCTTT.

This clone occurred a few times. The gene calls are TRBV6-2 or TRBV6-3 and TRBJ2-1, with D uncertain. Germline-derived CDR1 and CDR2 are MNHEY and SVGEGT. Trimming removed 4 bases at V and 3 bases at J, with 10 bases between. The CDR3 is 14 residues long. The CDR3 bases are TGTGCCAGCAGTTTTCGAGGTGGCTACAATGAGCAGTTCTTC. It is translated as CASSFRGGYNEQFF.

CDR3 residues: CATSRSGHPSYNEQFF. The DNA for the CDR3 is TGTGCCACCAGCAGATCCGGACATCCTTCCTACAATGAGCAGTTCTTC. V usage is TRBV15 and J usage is TRBJ2-1; D might be TRBD1 (5 bases). V was pared by 2 bases and J by 1 base, with 12 bases between. In germline, CDR1 is LNHNV, CDR2 YYDKDF (reference sequence). The CDR3 loop spans 16 amino acids.

This chain connects TRBV15 to TRBJ2-3, with D maybe TRBD2 (6 bases). V was trimmed by 0 bases and J by 6 bases, leaving 16 bases between them. Germline loops: CDR1 LNHNV, CDR2 YYDKDF (reference sequence). The CDR3 is 16 residues long. The CDR3 DNA sequence: TGTGCCACCAGCAGAGAGGGGACTTACTTGGGCGATACGCAGTATTTT. Translated: CATSREGTYLGDTQYF.

This clone has more than one count but fewer than ten. The genes are TRBV5-1 and TRBJ2-7; no reliable D call. The CDR3 spans 14 residues. CDR1 is SGHRS and CDR2 is YFSETQ in the germline V gene. Trimming removed 6 bases from V and 2 bases from J, with 15 bases in between. The CDR3 DNA reads TGCGCCAGCACTCTTAGATCTGCCCCCTACGAGCAGTACTTC. This sequence encodes CASTLRSAPYEQYF.